The rows below give T cell receptor beta chains drawn from one sample of a study of blood T cell repertoires in COVID-19. Only in-frame clones appear in the TCRdb table, and some are missing; sequencing was by immunoSEQ multiplex PCR. Altogether more than 200,000 clones are present, 85% to 90% being singletons, with the ten largest covering about 10%. The specimen was peripheral blood. These receptors were obtained from a woman in her forties or fifties with COVID-19, enrolled during active disease. Both conserved end residues are part of each CDR3. A D gene is named only where the DNA matches it firmly. Only part of the rows carry a size: once, few, many, or a class if the clone is expanded.

abundance: NA
v_gene: TRBV14
j_gene: TRBJ2-3
d_gene: NA
CDR3nt: TGTGCCAGCAGCCAAAGGGGGTTCCGCCCAGATACGCAGTATTTT
CDR3aa: CASSQRGFRPDTQYF

abundance: NA
v_gene: TRBV27
j_gene: TRBJ2-2
d_gene: TRBD1
CDR3nt: TGTGCCAGCAGTTCGGGGACAGGGGCCGGGGAGCTGTTTTTT
CDR3aa: CASSSGTGAGELFF

abundance: once
v_gene: TRBV5-1
j_gene: TRBJ2-2
d_gene: TRBD1
CDR3nt: TGCGCCAGCAGCCCCCGACAGGGGGCGGCCACCGGGGAGCTGTTTTTT
CDR3aa: CASSPRQGAATGELFF

abundance: NA
v_gene: TRBV5-6
j_gene: TRBJ1-2
d_gene: TRBD1
CDR3nt: TGTGCCAGCAGCGAGACAGGGCCGCCAAATGGCTACACCTTC
CDR3aa: CASSETGPPNGYTF

abundance: NA
v_gene: TRBV5-4
j_gene: TRBJ1-2
d_gene: NA
CDR3nt: TGTGCCAGCAGCCGTACAAGGAGGGATGGCTACACCTTC
CDR3aa: CASSRTRRDGYTF

abundance: NA
v_gene: TRBV19
j_gene: TRBJ1-1
d_gene: TRBD1
CDR3nt: TGTGCCAGTAGTCATCGGGACAGGGGTTTGGGCACTGAAGCTTTCTTT
CDR3aa: CASSHRDRGLGTEAFF

abundance: NA
v_gene: TRBV14
j_gene: TRBJ1-1
d_gene: TRBD1
CDR3nt: TGTGCCAGCAGCCACCGACAGACAGGGGTGAACACTGAAGCTTTCTTT
CDR3aa: CASSHRQTGVNTEAFF

abundance: NA
v_gene: TRBV28
j_gene: TRBJ2-3
d_gene: NA
CDR3nt: TGTGCCAGCAGTTCCCGGGACTGGGAAAACGCAGATACGCAGTATTTT
CDR3aa: CASSSRDWENADTQYF

abundance: many
v_gene: TRBV7-2
j_gene: TRBJ2-7
d_gene: NA
CDR3nt: TGTGCCAGCAGCTTAGCGCGGCAGTACGAGCAGTACTTC
CDR3aa: CASSLARQYEQYF

abundance: NA
v_gene: TRBV10-2
j_gene: TRBJ2-5
d_gene: TRBD2
CDR3nt: TGCGCCAGCAAACCACTAGCGGGGGTTGGGGAGACCCAGTACTTC
CDR3aa: CASKPLAGVGETQYF

abundance: NA
v_gene: TRBV11-2
j_gene: TRBJ1-1
d_gene: TRBD1
CDR3nt: TGTGCCAGCAGCCCGAAACCCCCTAGGGGGCAGAAAGCTTTCTTT
CDR3aa: CASSPKPPRGQKAFF

abundance: NA
v_gene: TRBV15
j_gene: TRBJ2-3
d_gene: NA
CDR3nt: TGTGCCACCAGCAGAGATATGAGACTTTTCACAGATACGCAGTATTTT
CDR3aa: CATSRDMRLFTDTQYF

abundance: NA
v_gene: TRBV25-1
j_gene: TRBJ1-5
d_gene: NA
CDR3nt: NA
CDR3aa: CAILRGRRTIYLCQPQHF

abundance: NA
v_gene: TRBV6-2/TRBV6-3
j_gene: TRBJ1-1
d_gene: TRBD1
CDR3nt: TGTGCCAGCAGTCTACCAACGACAGGGACCGGGGGCCTGAACACTGAAGCTTTCTTT
CDR3aa: CASSLPTTGTGGLNTEAFF

abundance: NA
v_gene: TRBV6-5
j_gene: TRBJ1-1
d_gene: TRBD1
CDR3nt: TGTGCCAGCATACAGGGGACGCCGTATGAAGCTTTCTTT
CDR3aa: CASIQGTPYEAFF

abundance: NA
v_gene: TRBV6-5
j_gene: TRBJ1-4
d_gene: TRBD1
CDR3nt: TGTGCCAGCAGTTCCCGGACAGGGTGGGGGGAAAAACTGTTTTTT
CDR3aa: CASSSRTGWGEKLFF

abundance: NA
v_gene: TRBV23-1
j_gene: TRBJ2-5
d_gene: TRBD1
CDR3nt: TGCGCCAGCAGTCAATTCAGGGGGCTGGAGACCCAGTACTTC
CDR3aa: CASSQFRGLETQYF

abundance: NA
v_gene: TRBV2
j_gene: TRBJ2-5
d_gene: TRBD2
CDR3nt: TGTGCCAGCAGTGTGGAGCGGGGGGGCAGGGAGACCCAGTACTTC
CDR3aa: CASSVERGGRETQYF

abundance: NA
v_gene: TRBV5-4
j_gene: TRBJ2-1
d_gene: TRBD2
CDR3nt: TGTGCCAGCAGCTCGGAAGCGGGGGCCTACAATGAGCAGTTCTTC
CDR3aa: CASSSEAGAYNEQFF

abundance: NA
v_gene: TRBV5-5
j_gene: TRBJ1-1
d_gene: NA
CDR3nt: TGTGCCAGCAGTTCACTCGGCACTGAAGCTTTCTTT
CDR3aa: CASSSLGTEAFF

abundance: NA
v_gene: TRBV5-4
j_gene: TRBJ1-1
d_gene: NA
CDR3nt: TGTGCCAGCAGCTCGGGAGCGGGATTCACTGAAGCTTTCTTT
CDR3aa: CASSSGAGFTEAFF

abundance: NA
v_gene: TRBV28
j_gene: TRBJ2-1
d_gene: TRBD2
CDR3nt: TGTGCCAGCAGTCCCCGGCTAGCGGGGTACAATGAGCAGTTCTTC
CDR3aa: CASSPRLAGYNEQFF

abundance: NA
v_gene: TRBV23-1
j_gene: TRBJ1-5
d_gene: NA
CDR3nt: TGCGCCAGCAGTCAATCCCTGGACAGTTATAGCAATCAGCCCCAGCATTTT
CDR3aa: CASSQSLDSYSNQPQHF

abundance: NA
v_gene: TRBV5-1
j_gene: TRBJ2-1
d_gene: TRBD1
CDR3nt: TGCGCCAGCAGCCCGGGACAGGGGGCGCGCAATGAGCAGTTCTTC
CDR3aa: CASSPGQGARNEQFF

abundance: NA
v_gene: TRBV27
j_gene: TRBJ1-6
d_gene: TRBD1
CDR3nt: TGTGCCAGCAGTTTAGGACAGGATAATTCACCCCTCCACTTT
CDR3aa: CASSLGQDNSPLHF

abundance: many
v_gene: TRBV30
j_gene: TRBJ1-1
d_gene: NA
CDR3nt: TGTGCCCTGTCTACGAACACTGAAGCTTTCTTT
CDR3aa: CALSTNTEAFF

abundance: once
v_gene: TRBV4-1
j_gene: TRBJ1-2
d_gene: NA
CDR3nt: TGCGCCAGCAGGCCAACCATCTCTTTTCTCCCCGGGGTGAGTGGCTACACCTTC
CDR3aa: CASRPTISFLPGVSGYTF

abundance: NA
v_gene: TRBV27
j_gene: TRBJ1-2
d_gene: NA
CDR3nt: TGTGCCAGCAGTTTAGACAGGCAGAGTGGCTACACCTTC
CDR3aa: CASSLDRQSGYTF

abundance: NA
v_gene: TRBV5-5
j_gene: TRBJ2-7
d_gene: NA
CDR3nt: TGTGCCAGCAGCTTTCGGGGCGGGGTCTACGAGCAGTACTTC
CDR3aa: CASSFRGGVYEQYF

abundance: NA
v_gene: TRBV24-1
j_gene: TRBJ2-3
d_gene: NA
CDR3nt: TGTGCCACCAGTGATAGCGGGCCAGGCACAGATACGCAGTATTTT
CDR3aa: CATSDSGPGTDTQYF

abundance: NA
v_gene: TRBV3-1/TRBV3-2
j_gene: TRBJ1-3
d_gene: NA
CDR3nt: TGTGCCAGCAGCCAACACCAGATGACTGGAAACACCATATATTTT
CDR3aa: CASSQHQMTGNTIYF

abundance: NA
v_gene: TRBV6-6
j_gene: TRBJ1-2
d_gene: TRBD1
CDR3nt: TGTGCCAGCAGCCCAACAGGGGGCGGCTATGGCTACACCTTC
CDR3aa: CASSPTGGGYGYTF

abundance: few
v_gene: TRBV2
j_gene: TRBJ1-2
d_gene: NA
CDR3nt: TGTGCCAGCAGTGAAAGGAGCTATGGCTACACCTTC
CDR3aa: CASSERSYGYTF

abundance: NA
v_gene: TRBV4-1
j_gene: TRBJ1-5
d_gene: TRBD1
CDR3nt: TGCGCCAGCAGCCAAACCGGGACAGGGGTGGGACAGCCCCAGCATTTT
CDR3aa: CASSQTGTGVGQPQHF

abundance: NA
v_gene: TRBV7-9
j_gene: TRBJ2-7
d_gene: NA
CDR3nt: TGTGCCAGCAGCTTCGGCGGGAATACCTACGAGCAGTACTTC
CDR3aa: CASSFGGNTYEQYF

abundance: NA
v_gene: TRBV3-1/TRBV3-2
j_gene: TRBJ1-5
d_gene: TRBD1
CDR3nt: TGTGCCAGCAGCCAAGATGTATGGACAGGCGGGAGCAATCAGCCCCAGCATTTT
CDR3aa: CASSQDVWTGGSNQPQHF

abundance: NA
v_gene: TRBV5-4
j_gene: TRBJ1-1
d_gene: NA
CDR3nt: TGTGCCAGCAGCCGGTCTCTCGGTCGGACTGAAGCTTTCTTT
CDR3aa: CASSRSLGRTEAFF

abundance: NA
v_gene: TRBV29-1
j_gene: TRBJ2-1
d_gene: TRBD2
CDR3nt: TGCAGCGTTGATGGGTTCGGGACTACCTACAATGAGCAGTTCTTC
CDR3aa: CSVDGFGTTYNEQFF

abundance: NA
v_gene: TRBV3-1/TRBV3-2
j_gene: TRBJ2-1
d_gene: TRBD1
CDR3nt: TGTGCCAGCAGCCAAGGGGACAGGGTAACCTACAATGAGCAGTTCTTC
CDR3aa: CASSQGDRVTYNEQFF

abundance: NA
v_gene: TRBV27
j_gene: TRBJ1-6
d_gene: TRBD1
CDR3nt: TGTGCCAGCAGTTTACAATCGGGCAGGGGGCAATCGTATAATTCACCCCTCCACTTT
CDR3aa: CASSLQSGRGQSYNSPLHF

abundance: NA
v_gene: TRBV6-2/TRBV6-3
j_gene: TRBJ2-2
d_gene: TRBD2
CDR3nt: TGTGCCAGCGGCCAAAGGGACTATTCCACCGGGGAGCTGTTTTTT
CDR3aa: CASGQRDYSTGELFF

abundance: once
v_gene: TRBV6-5
j_gene: TRBJ1-4
d_gene: NA
CDR3nt: TGTGCCAGCAGCCCGCCAGGGGACGTAGGGGAAAAACTGTTTTTT
CDR3aa: CASSPPGDVGEKLFF

abundance: NA
v_gene: TRBV6-5
j_gene: TRBJ2-2
d_gene: NA
CDR3nt: TGTGCCAGCAGTTACACGCGGGCGGGCGGGGAGCTGTTTTTT
CDR3aa: CASSYTRAGGELFF

abundance: once
v_gene: TRBV19
j_gene: TRBJ1-5
d_gene: TRBD1
CDR3nt: TGTGCCAGTAGTACTCCGGGACAGGGGGCCCATCAGCCCCAGCATTTT
CDR3aa: CASSTPGQGAHQPQHF

abundance: NA
v_gene: TRBV19
j_gene: TRBJ1-1
d_gene: NA
CDR3nt: TGTGCCAGTAGTTCACGACAGTTAAGGGGCACTGAAGCTTTCTTT
CDR3aa: CASSSRQLRGTEAFF

abundance: NA
v_gene: TRBV5-4
j_gene: TRBJ2-3
d_gene: NA
CDR3nt: TGTGCCAGCAGCTTGAGAAGGGGTAGCACAGATACGCAGTATTTT
CDR3aa: CASSLRRGSTDTQYF

abundance: once
v_gene: TRBV18
j_gene: TRBJ2-7
d_gene: NA
CDR3nt: TGTGCCAGCTCAGGGGCGGTTAGCGAGCAGTACTTC
CDR3aa: CASSGAVSEQYF

abundance: NA
v_gene: TRBV11-3
j_gene: TRBJ2-2
d_gene: TRBD1
CDR3nt: TGTGCCAGCAGCTCTTATAGGACAGGGGCCGGGGAGCTGTTTTTT
CDR3aa: CASSSYRTGAGELFF

abundance: NA
v_gene: TRBV4-1
j_gene: TRBJ1-5
d_gene: TRBD1
CDR3nt: TGCGCCAGCAGCCAAGGAGAGGACAGGGAAGAGAGTCAGCCCCAGCATTTT
CDR3aa: CASSQGEDREESQPQHF

abundance: NA
v_gene: TRBV19
j_gene: TRBJ1-2
d_gene: TRBD1
CDR3nt: TGTGCCAGTAGTTTCAAACCCCGGACAGGGGGCAAGGATGGCTACACCTTC
CDR3aa: CASSFKPRTGGKDGYTF

abundance: NA
v_gene: TRBV24-1
j_gene: TRBJ2-2
d_gene: NA
CDR3nt: TGTGCCACCAGTGGAGTTAGGGGGACGAACACCGGGGAGCTGTTTTTT
CDR3aa: CATSGVRGTNTGELFF

abundance: NA
v_gene: TRBV5-5
j_gene: TRBJ2-2
d_gene: NA
CDR3nt: TGTGCCAGCAGACAGACAAACACCGGGGAGCTGTTTTTT
CDR3aa: CASRQTNTGELFF

abundance: NA
v_gene: TRBV5-5
j_gene: TRBJ1-2
d_gene: TRBD1
CDR3nt: TGTGCCAGCAGCTTGGAGGGGGCGCAGGTCTATGGCTACACCTTC
CDR3aa: CASSLEGAQVYGYTF

abundance: NA
v_gene: TRBV2
j_gene: TRBJ2-1
d_gene: NA
CDR3nt: TGTGCCAGCTCGCGAGCCTCCTACAATGAGCAGTTCTTC
CDR3aa: CASSRASYNEQFF

abundance: few
v_gene: TRBV10-1
j_gene: TRBJ2-1
d_gene: NA
CDR3nt: TGCGCCAGCAGTGAAGGGGAATCGGGTGAGCAGTTCTTC
CDR3aa: CASSEGESGEQFF

abundance: NA
v_gene: TRBV7-6
j_gene: TRBJ2-1
d_gene: TRBD2
CDR3nt: TGTGCCAGCAGCTTACCCGGGACTAGCAACAATGAGCAGTTCTTC
CDR3aa: CASSLPGTSNNEQFF

abundance: few
v_gene: TRBV28
j_gene: TRBJ1-1
d_gene: NA
CDR3nt: TGTGCCAGCAGTTTCTACTCTCTTTTTGAAGCTTTCTTT
CDR3aa: CASSFYSLFEAFF

abundance: NA
v_gene: TRBV3-1/TRBV3-2
j_gene: TRBJ1-1
d_gene: TRBD1
CDR3nt: TGTGCCAGCAGCCAAAGGGGGGACAGGGGTAACACTGAAGCTTTCTTT
CDR3aa: CASSQRGDRGNTEAFF

abundance: NA
v_gene: TRBV19
j_gene: TRBJ1-5
d_gene: NA
CDR3nt: TGTGCCAGTAGTATAGTGGGGCAGGGCCGGCTTAGCAATCAGCCCCAGCATTTT
CDR3aa: CASSIVGQGRLSNQPQHF